Reported below is one TCR beta chain. This clonotype was seen at least ten times. Its antigen remains unidentified. Base quality data are lacking; no much larger clone is found one base away. Sequenced on an Illumina HiSeq 1500. TCRdb trimmed public reads at Q25 via fastp, called clones via MiXCR and kept in-frame beta chains. Rows merge per CDR3 protein into single entries with the most common DNA and genes. This sample is represented by about 80,000 distinct CDR3 sequences; 3.7% of them were singletons. Of the sample, less than 5% is held by the ten largest clones. The data were taken from a study of T cell repertoires in cytomegalovirus infection (dated by TCRdb to the late 2010s). About the study as a whole: Donor HLA type was relevant to the analysis, because carriage of CMV infection together with the matching HLA type was indicated by public TCR beta signatures.

The research as a whole found: In both this cohort and an independent cohort of 300 to 450 donors, the cumulative frequency of public TCR beta family members distinguished carriers of CMV infection plus the relevant HLA type. In the ex vivo response, HLA-C-restricted CMV-specific TCR beta clonotypes were dominant, and in two of eight donors the single most frequent clonotype came from this HLA-C-restricted group.

Taken from the germline V gene (reference sequence), the CDR1 and CDR2 loops are SEHNR and FQNEAQ. Spanning cysteine to phenylalanine, the CDR3 consists of 17 amino acids. The CDR3 DNA has 51 bases and is translated from base 1. Trimming costs V 0 bases and J 7 bases, and their ends lie 19 bases apart. This TCR came from a human donor in good health (CMV status not recorded). Some clones in this sample may be carry-over from other donors' samples. Specimen: PBMCs. This chain is built from TRBV7-9 and TRBJ2-1, and perhaps TRBD1 as D gene, on 6 matching bases. The DNA sequence follows: TGTGCCAGCAGCTTAGCCTTACAGGGCGTAGGAAGGAATGAGCAGTTCTTC. Its translation is CASSLALQGVGRNEQFF.